This T cell receptor (beta chain) derives from a study of T cells in Graves' hyperthyroidism and ophthalmopathy. This CDR3 is 15 amino acids long. V shed 9 bases, J shed 2 bases, and the junction held 10 bases outside the gene matches. The germline V gene has CDR1 MNHEY and CDR2 SMNVEV (reference sequence). TCR beta CDR3 regions were amplified from RNA transcripts. HTBI primers drove first-round RT-PCR of the TCR CDR3. Via MiXCR, TCRdb re-called the multiplex PCR reads, giving one row per CDR3 protein. The sample yields over 120,000 distinct CDR3 sequences, about 20% seen once. This clonotype was detected many times.

The chain links TRBV27 to TRBJ2-4, with TRBD2 matching over 7 bases. The TCR was taken from a woman aged 45-60 years with Graves' hyperthyroidism that later progressed to Graves' ophthalmopathy. Sequenced: blood. The CDR3 region has the DNA TGTGCCAGGGGGGACGATAGCGGGTCCAAAAACATTCAGTACTTC. Its translation: CARGDDSGSKNIQYF.